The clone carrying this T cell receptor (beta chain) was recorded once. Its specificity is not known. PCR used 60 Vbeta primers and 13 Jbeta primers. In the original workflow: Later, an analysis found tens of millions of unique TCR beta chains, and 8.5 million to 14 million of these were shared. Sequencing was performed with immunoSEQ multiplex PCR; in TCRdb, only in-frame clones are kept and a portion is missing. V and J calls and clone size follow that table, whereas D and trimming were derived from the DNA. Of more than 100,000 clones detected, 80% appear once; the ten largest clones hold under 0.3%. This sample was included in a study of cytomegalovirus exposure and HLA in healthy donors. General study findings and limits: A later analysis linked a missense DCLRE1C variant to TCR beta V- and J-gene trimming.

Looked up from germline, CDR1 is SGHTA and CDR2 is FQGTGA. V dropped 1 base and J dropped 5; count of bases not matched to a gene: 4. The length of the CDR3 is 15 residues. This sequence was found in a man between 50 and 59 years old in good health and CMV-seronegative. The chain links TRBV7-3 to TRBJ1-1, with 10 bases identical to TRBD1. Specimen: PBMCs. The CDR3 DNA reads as TGTGCCAGCAGCTTAAAGGGGACAGGGGTTACTGAAGCTTTCTTT. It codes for CASSLKGTGVTEAFF. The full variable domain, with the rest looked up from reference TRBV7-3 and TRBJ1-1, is GAGVSQTPSNKVTEKGKYVELRCDPISGHTALYWYRQSLGQGPEFLIYFQGTGAADDSGLPNDRFFAVRPEGSVSTLKIQRTERGDSAVYLCASSLKGTGVTEAFFGQGTRLTVV.